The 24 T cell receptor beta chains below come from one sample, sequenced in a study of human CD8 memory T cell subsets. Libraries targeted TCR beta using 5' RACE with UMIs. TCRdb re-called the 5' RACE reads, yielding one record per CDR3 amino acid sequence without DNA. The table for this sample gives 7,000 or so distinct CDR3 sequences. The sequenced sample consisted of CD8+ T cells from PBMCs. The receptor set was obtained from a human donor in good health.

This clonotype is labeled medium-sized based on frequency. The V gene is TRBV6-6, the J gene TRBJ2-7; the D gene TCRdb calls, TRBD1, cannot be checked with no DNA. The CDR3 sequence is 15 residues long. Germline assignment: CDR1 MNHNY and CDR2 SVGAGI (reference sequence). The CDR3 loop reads CASTDRGITSYEQYF.

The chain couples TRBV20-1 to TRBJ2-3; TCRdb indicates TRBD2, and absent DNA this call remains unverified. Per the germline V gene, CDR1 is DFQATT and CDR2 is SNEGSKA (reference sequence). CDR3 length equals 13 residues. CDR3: CSGTSFEADTQYF.

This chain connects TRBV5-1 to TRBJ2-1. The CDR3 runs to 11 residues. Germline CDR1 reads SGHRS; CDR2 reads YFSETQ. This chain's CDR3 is CASSSEHEQFF.

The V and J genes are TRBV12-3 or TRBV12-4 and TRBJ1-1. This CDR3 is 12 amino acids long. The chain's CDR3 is CASSLIGSEAFF.

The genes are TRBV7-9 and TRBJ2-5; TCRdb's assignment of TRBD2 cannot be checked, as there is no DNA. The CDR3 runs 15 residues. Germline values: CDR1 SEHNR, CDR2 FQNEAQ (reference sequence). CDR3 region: CASSSGLAGAETQYF.

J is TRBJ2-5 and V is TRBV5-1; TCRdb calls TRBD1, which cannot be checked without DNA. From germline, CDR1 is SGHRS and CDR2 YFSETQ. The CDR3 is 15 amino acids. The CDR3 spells CASSPWGSSQETQYF.

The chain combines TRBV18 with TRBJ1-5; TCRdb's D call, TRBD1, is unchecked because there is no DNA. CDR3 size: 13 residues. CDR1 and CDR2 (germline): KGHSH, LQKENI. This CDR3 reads CASSQFGGQPQHF.

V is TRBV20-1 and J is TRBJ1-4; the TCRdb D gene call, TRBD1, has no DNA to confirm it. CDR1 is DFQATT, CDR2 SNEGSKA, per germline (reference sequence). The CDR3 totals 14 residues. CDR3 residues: CSAQDRAFNEKLFF.

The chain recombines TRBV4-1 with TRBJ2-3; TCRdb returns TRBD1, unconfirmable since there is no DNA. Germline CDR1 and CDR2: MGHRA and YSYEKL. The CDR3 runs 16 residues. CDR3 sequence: CASSQDRDWGTDTQYF.

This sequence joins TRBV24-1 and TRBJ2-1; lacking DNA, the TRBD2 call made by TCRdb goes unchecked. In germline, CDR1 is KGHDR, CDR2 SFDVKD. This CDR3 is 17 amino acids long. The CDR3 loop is CATSDPSLGLAGDPRFF.

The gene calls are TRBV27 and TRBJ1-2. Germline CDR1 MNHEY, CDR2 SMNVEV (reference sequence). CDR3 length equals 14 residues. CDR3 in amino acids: CASSLKGWVYGYTF.

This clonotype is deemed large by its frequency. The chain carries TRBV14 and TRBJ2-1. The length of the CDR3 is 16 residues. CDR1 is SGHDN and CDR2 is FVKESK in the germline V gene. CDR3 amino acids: CASSQRIRVSDNEQFF.

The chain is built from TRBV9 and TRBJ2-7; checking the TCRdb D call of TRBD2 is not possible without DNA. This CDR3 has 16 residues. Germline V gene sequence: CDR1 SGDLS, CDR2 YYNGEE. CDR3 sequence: CASSAGSGGRGYEQYF.

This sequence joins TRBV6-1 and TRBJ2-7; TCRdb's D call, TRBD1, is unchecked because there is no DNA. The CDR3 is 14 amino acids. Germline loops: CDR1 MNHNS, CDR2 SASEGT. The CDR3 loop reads CASSEAGGLGEQYF.

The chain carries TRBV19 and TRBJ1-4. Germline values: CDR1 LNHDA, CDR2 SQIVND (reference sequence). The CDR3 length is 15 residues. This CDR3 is CASSFGTATNEKLFF.

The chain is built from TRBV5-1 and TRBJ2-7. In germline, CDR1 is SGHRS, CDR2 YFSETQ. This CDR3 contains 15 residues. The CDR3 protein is CASSLASGLSYEQYF.

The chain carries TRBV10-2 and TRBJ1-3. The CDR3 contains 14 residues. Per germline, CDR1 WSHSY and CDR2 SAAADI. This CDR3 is CASSSRSSGNTIYF.

CDR3 sequence reads: CASSVTWGPQNEQFF. The rearrangement links TRBV27 to TRBJ2-1; TCRdb's D gene call, TRBD1, goes unchecked for lack of DNA. The CDR3 extends over 15 amino acids. CDR1 is MNHEY, CDR2 SMNVEV, per germline (reference sequence).

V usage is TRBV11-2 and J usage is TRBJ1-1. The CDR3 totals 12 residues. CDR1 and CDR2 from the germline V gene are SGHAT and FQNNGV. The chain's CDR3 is CASSFVGLGAFF.

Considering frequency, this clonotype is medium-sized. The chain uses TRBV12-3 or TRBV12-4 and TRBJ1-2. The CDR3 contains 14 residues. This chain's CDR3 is CASSLLSADYGYTF.

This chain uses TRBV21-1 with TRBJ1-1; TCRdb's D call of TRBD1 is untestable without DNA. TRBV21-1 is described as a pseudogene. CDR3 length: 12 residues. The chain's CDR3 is CASPRGGTEAFF.

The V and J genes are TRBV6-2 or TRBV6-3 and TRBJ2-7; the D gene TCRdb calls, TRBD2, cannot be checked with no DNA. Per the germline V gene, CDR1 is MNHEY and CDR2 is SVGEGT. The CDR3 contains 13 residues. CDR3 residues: CASAGLGPNEQYF.

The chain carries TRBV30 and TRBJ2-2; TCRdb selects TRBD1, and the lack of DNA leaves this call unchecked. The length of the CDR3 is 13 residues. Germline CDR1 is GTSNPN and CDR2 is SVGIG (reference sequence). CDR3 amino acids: CAWSTGNTGELFF.

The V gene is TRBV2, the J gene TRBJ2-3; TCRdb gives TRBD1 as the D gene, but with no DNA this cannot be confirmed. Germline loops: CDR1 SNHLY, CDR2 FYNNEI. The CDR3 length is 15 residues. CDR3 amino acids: CASSGGTASTDTQYF. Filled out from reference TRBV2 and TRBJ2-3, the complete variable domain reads EPEVTQTPSHQVTQMGQEVILRCVPISNHLYFYWYRQILGQKVEFLVSFYNNEISEKSEIFDDQFSVERPDGSNFTLKIRSTKLEDSAMYFCASSGGTASTDTQYFGPGTRLTVL.